The clone carrying this T cell receptor (beta chain) has just a few counts. Time point reported: persistent/refractory GD, antithyroid drugs over 5 years with positive TRAb. Scientists built the TCR library using RNA that was extracted from PBMCs. Staff drew roughly 10 milliliters of peripheral blood into EDTA tubes. These data originate in a study of regulatory T cells in long-lasting Graves disease. Construction of TCR beta libraries relied on iRepertoire HTBI primers and on Arm-PCR targeting CDR3 regions. TCRdb used MiXCR to reprocess the multiplex PCR reads, holding one entry per CDR3 protein. The profile shows approximately 690,000 distinct CDR3 sequences, 30% of them singletons. Trimming removed 8 bases from V and 0 bases from J; junction bases left unmatched: 11. Germline CDR1 DFQATT, CDR2 SNEGSKA (reference sequence). CDR3 length: 16 residues.

The TCR sequence derives from a female donor with Graves disease. The sample here was peripheral blood mononuclear cells (PBMCs), taken when the disease was refractory, from a patient treated with antithyroid drugs. J is TRBJ2-4 and V is TRBV20-1; 9 bases match TRBD2. The CDR3 nucleotides are TGCAGTACTCAGGCTAGCGGGAAACTAGCCAAAAACATTCAGTACTTC. Translating it yields CSTQASGKLAKNIQYF.